The T cell receptor beta chain described here comes from a study of glioma-infiltrating T cells. The iRepertoire nested amplicon-rescue multiplex PCR amplified TCR alpha and beta CDR3s from RNA. MiXCR was run by TCRdb on the multiplex PCR reads, yielding one entry per CDR3 protein. The sample contains about 140,000 distinct CDR3 sequences, roughly two fifths of which appear only once. With regard to this clonotype: The junction departs from the called germline gene at one end, perhaps through a read error.

The CDR3 spans 14 residues. The germline V gene has CDR1 MNHEY and CDR2 SVGEGT. The genes are TRBV6-2 or TRBV6-3 and TRBJ2-1, with 12 bases fitting TRBD1. The receptor was derived from a human donor with low-grade glioma or glioblastoma, undergoing nonglioma brain surgery, or in good health (not recorded which). Sequenced: glioma tissue, nonneoplastic brain tissue, or PBMCs (not recorded which). The CDR3 here is CASTYTGTGGEQFF. In DNA, the CDR3 is TGTGCCAGCACTTACACCGGGACAGGGGGCGAGCAGTTCTTC.